The clone carrying this T cell receptor (beta chain) has a count of ten or more. One entry per CDR3 protein, called by TCRdb with MiXCR from the RT-PCR reads. Of about 72,000 distinct CDR3 sequences in the sample, more than 20% were seen once. V gave up 4 bases and J gave up 7 bases; unmatched junction bases: 5. This CDR3 has 13 residues. Germline V lookup: CDR1 MGHRA, CDR2 YSYEKL. This entry is derived from a study of patients and donors after allogeneic stem cell transplantation. The chain links TRBV4-1 to TRBJ1-1, with 8 nucleotides matching TRBD1. The receptor was isolated from a human donor who was either an allogeneic HSCT recipient or a stem cell or donor lymphocyte infusion donor (not recorded which). It is not recorded whose cells these are; they may come from a transplant donor. Sequences were obtained from blood, either unsorted or a sorted T cell fraction (not recorded which). The CDR3 protein is CASSLGTGREAFF. The CDR3 DNA reads TGCGCCAGCAGCCTAGGGACAGGCCGTGAAGCTTTCTTT.